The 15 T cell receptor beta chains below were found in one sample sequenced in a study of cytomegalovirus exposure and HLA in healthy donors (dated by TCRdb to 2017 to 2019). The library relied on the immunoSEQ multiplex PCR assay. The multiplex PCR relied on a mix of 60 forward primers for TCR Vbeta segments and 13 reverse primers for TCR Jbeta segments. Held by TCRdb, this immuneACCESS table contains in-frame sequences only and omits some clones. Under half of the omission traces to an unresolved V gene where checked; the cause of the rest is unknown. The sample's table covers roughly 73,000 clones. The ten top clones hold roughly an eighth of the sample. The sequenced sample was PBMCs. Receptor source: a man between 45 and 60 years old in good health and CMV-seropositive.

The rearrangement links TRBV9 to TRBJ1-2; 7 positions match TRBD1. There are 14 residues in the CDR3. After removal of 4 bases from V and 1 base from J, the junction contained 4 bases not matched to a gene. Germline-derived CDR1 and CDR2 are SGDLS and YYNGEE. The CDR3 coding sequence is TGTGCCAGCAGCCCTCGGGACAGTAACTATGGCTACACCTTC. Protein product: CASSPRDSNYGYTF.

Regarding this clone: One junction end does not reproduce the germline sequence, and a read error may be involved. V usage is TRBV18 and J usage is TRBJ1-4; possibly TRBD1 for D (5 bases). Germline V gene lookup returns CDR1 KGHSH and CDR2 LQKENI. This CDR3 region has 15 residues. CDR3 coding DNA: TGTGCCAGCTCACCGGAAACAGGAGAAAATGAAAAACTATTTTTT. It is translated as CASSPETGENEKLFF. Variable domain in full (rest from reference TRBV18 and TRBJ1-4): NAGVMQNPRHLVRRRGQEARLRCSPMKGHSHVYWYRQLPEEGLKFMVYLQKENIIDESGMPKERFSAEFPKEGPSILRIQQVVRGDSAAYFCASSPETGENEKLFFGSGTQLSVL.

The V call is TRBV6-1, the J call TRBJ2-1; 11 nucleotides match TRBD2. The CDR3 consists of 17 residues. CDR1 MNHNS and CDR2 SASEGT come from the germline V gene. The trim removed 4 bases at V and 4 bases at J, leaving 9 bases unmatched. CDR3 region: CASSARQTSGTYNEQFF. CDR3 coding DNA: TGTGCCAGCAGTGCCCGGCAGACTAGCGGGACGTACAATGAGCAGTTCTTC.

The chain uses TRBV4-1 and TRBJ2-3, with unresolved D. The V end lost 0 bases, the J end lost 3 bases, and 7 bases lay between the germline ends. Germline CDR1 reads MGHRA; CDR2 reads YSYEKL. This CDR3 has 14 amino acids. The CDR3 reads CASSQDLLTDTQYF. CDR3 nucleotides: TGCGCCAGCAGCCAAGACCTATTAACAGATACGCAGTATTTT.

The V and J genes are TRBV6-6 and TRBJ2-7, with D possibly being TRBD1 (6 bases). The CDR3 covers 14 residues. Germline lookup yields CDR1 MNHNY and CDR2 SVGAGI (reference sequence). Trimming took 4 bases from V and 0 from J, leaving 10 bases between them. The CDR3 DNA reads TGTGCCAGCAGTTTACAGGGCGCCTCCTACGAGCAGTACGTC. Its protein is CASSLQGASYEQYV.

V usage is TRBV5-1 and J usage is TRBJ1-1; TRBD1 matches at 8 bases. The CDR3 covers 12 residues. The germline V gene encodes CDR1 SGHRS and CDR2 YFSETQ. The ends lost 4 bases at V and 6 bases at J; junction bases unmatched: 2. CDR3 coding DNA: TGCGCCAGCAGCACGGGACAGGCTGAAGCTTTCTTT. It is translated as CASSTGQAEAFF. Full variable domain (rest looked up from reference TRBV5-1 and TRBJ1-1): KAGVTQTPRYLIKTRGQQVTLSCSPISGHRSVSWYQQTPGQGLQFLFEYFSETQRNKGNFPGRFSGRQFSNSRSEMNVSTLELGDSALYLCASSTGQAEAFFGQGTRLTVV.

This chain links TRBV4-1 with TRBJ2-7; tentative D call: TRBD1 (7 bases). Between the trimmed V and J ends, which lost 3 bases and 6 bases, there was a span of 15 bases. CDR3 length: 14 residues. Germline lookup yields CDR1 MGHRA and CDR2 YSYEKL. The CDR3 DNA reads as TGCGCCAGCAGCCATCCGCCTCAGGGGGGCGAGCAGTACTTC. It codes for CASSHPPQGGEQYF.

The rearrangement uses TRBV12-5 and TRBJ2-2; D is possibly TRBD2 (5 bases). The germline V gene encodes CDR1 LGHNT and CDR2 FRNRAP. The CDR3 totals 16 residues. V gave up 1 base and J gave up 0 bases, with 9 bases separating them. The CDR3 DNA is TGTGCTAGTGGTTTGGGGCTGGACTCGAACACCGGGGAGCTGTTTTTT. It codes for CASGLGLDSNTGELFF.

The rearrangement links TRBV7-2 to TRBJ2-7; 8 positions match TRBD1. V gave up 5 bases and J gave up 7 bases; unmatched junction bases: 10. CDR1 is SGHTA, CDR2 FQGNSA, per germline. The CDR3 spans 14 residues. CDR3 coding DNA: TGTGCCAGCAGCCCGACAGGGGCAGAAAGGGAGCAGTACTTC. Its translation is CASSPTGAEREQYF.

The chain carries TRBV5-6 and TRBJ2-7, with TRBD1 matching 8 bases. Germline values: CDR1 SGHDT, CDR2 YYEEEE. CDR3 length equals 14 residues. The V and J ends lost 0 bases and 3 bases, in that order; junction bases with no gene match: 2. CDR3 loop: CASSLGTGGYEQYV. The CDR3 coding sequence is TGTGCCAGCAGCTTGGGTACAGGGGGCTACGAGCAGTACGTC.

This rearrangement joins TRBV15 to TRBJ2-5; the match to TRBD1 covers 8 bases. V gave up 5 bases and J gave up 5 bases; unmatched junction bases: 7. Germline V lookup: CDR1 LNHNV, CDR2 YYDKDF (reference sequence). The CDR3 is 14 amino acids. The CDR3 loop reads CATSGQGAWETQYF. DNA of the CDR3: TGTGCCACCAGCGGACAGGGAGCTTGGGAGACCCAGTACTTC.

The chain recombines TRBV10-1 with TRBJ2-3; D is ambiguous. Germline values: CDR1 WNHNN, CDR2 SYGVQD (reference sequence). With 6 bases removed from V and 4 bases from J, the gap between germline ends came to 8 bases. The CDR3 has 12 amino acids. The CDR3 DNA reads TGCGCCAGCAGCCCGTCGGCAGATACGCAGTATTTT. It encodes CASSPSADTQYF.

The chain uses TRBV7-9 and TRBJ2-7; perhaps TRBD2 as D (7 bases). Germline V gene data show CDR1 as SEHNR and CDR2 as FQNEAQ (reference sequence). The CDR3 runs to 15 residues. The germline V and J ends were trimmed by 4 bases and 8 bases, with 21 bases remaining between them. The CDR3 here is CASSSPGGQFSKQYF. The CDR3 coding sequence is TGTGCCAGCAGCTCTCCGGGAGGACAGTTCTCCAAGCAGTACTTC.

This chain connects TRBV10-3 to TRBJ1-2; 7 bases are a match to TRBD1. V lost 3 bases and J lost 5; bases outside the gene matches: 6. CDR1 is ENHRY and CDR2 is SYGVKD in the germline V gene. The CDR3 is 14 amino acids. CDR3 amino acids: CAISDDRVGYGYTF. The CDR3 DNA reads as TGTGCCATCAGTGACGACAGGGTAGGGTATGGCTACACCTTC.

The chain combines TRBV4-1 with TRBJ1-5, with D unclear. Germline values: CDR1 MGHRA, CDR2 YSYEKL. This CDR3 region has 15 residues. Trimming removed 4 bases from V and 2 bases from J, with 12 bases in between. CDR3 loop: CASSPRWERNQPQHF. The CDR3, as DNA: TGCGCCAGCAGCCCCCGGTGGGAGCGCAATCAGCCCCAGCATTTT.